The 18 T cell receptor beta chains below come from one sample, sequenced in a study of vaccination effects on CD4 cells after COVID-19. Profiling relied on immunoSEQ multiplex PCR, and the TCRdb table lists in-frame clones only, not all of them. The table lists around 71,000 clones, around 72% of them singletons. Antigen-specific CD4+ T cell clonotypes were called by their expansion after viral peptide-pool culture in ViraFEST. Once cultured for around 11 days, the cells underwent separation to obtain CD4+ T cells. None of the vaccinated had previously contracted SARS-CoV-2, and their nucleocapsid antibodies tested negative. These receptors lack a known antigen. The source was CD4+ T cells from PBMCs cultured with HCoV-OC43 spike peptides, collected before COVID-19 vaccination. Subset here: HCoV-OC43 spike overlapping peptide pool stimulation. These receptors were obtained from a human donor who received a COVID-19 vaccine.

This clone was found a few times. The chain uses TRBV5-8 and TRBJ1-5, with TRBD1 as a possible D gene (6 bases). Deletions cut 0 bases from V and 7 bases from J, with 11 bases between. The CDR3 length is 14 residues. Germline lookup yields CDR1 SGHTS and CDR2 YDEGEE. The CDR3 region is CASSLDREYQPQHF. Here the CDR3 DNA reads TGTGCCAGCAGCTTGGACAGGGAATACCAGCCCCAGCATTTT.

This clone showed up just a few times. The rearrangement links TRBV10-2 to TRBJ1-1, with D perhaps TRBD1 (6 bases). The CDR3 totals 13 residues. CDR1 and CDR2 from the germline V gene are WSHSY and SAAADI. The germline V and J ends were trimmed by 6 bases and 1 base, with 9 bases remaining between them. CDR3 DNA: TGCGCCAGCAGCCCACAGGGGAACACTGAAGCTTTCTTT. Its protein is CASSPQGNTEAFF.

The chain is built from TRBV7-7 and TRBJ2-5; D perhaps matches TRBD1 (6 bases). CDR1 is SSHAT and CDR2 is FNYEAQ in the germline V gene (reference sequence). Trimming took 4 bases from V and 1 from J, leaving 16 bases between them. The CDR3 length is 16 residues. The DNA of the CDR3 is TGTGCCAGCAGCTCTGAGGGGGTAGGGGGCCAAGAGACCCAGTACTTC. This translates into CASSSEGVGGQETQYF.

V usage is TRBV11-2 and J usage is TRBJ2-5; weak D call: TRBD1 (6 bases). The germline V gene has CDR1 SGHAT and CDR2 FQNNGV. The V and J ends lost 6 bases and 5 bases respectively, with 16 bases between them. The CDR3 totals 14 residues. The chain's CDR3 is CASRASGAKETQYF. The CDR3 DNA sequence: TGTGCCAGCAGGGCATCAGGGGCCAAGGAGACCCAGTACTTC.

J is TRBJ2-2 and V is TRBV5-6, with D possibly called TRBD1 or TRBD2 (6 bases each). Germline V gives CDR1 SGHDT, CDR2 YYEEEE. This CDR3 spans 14 amino acids. V gave up 0 bases and J gave up 6 bases, with 9 bases separating them. CDR3 sequence: CASSLEGGAGELFF. The CDR3 nucleotides are TGTGCCAGCAGCTTGGAGGGGGGCGCCGGGGAGCTGTTTTTT.

The table lists this clone with a few counts. The genes are TRBV5-1 and TRBJ1-2; D gene ambiguous. The CDR3 totals 15 residues. CDR1 and CDR2 from the germline V gene are SGHRS and YFSETQ. Trimming shortened V by 0 bases and J by 3 bases, and 12 bases separated the two germline ends. The CDR3 spells CASSLVIAGYYGYTF. The CDR3 nucleotides are TGCGCCAGCAGCTTGGTGATAGCAGGCTACTATGGCTACACCTTC.

The gene calls are TRBV10-3 and TRBJ1-2; D not resolved. The CDR3 is 13 residues long. Trimming removed 2 bases at V and 5 bases at J, with 9 bases between. The germline CDR1 and CDR2 sequences are ENHRY and SYGVKD. CDR3 DNA: TGTGCCATCAGTGAGATAGTTACTTATGGCTACACCTTC. As protein: CAISEIVTYGYTF.

This clone was counted once. The chain employs TRBV4-1 and TRBJ2-3, with D perhaps TRBD1 (6 bases). Trimming took 5 bases from V and 0 from J, leaving 12 bases between them. CDR1 and CDR2 from the germline V gene are MGHRA and YSYEKL. The CDR3 contains 15 residues. CDR3 bases: TGCGCCAGCAGCTATAGACAGGAGAGCACAGATACGCAGTATTTT. Amino acids: CASSYRQESTDTQYF.

The V call is TRBV5-1, the J call TRBJ2-5, with 10 nucleotides matching TRBD2. The V gene end was trimmed by 4 bases and the J gene end by 5 bases; junction bases not matched to a gene: 14. Germline V gene lookup returns CDR1 SGHRS and CDR2 YFSETQ. The CDR3 contains 17 residues. For the CDR3, the DNA is TGCGCCAGCAGCCGCGCCGGGAGCGGGGGGGTTTTGGAGACCCAGTACTTC. The encoded protein is CASSRAGSGGVLETQYF. The full variable domain, its missing parts supplied by reference TRBV5-1 and TRBJ2-5, is KAGVTQTPRYLIKTRGQQVTLSCSPISGHRSVSWYQQTPGQGLQFLFEYFSETQRNKGNFPGRFSGRQFSNSRSEMNVSTLELGDSALYLCASSRAGSGGVLETQYFGPGTRLLVL.

A few counts support this clone. V usage is TRBV4-1 and J usage is TRBJ1-1, with D possibly TRBD1 on 5 matching bases. Deletions cut 4 bases from V and 6 bases from J, with 6 bases between. Germline lookup yields CDR1 MGHRA and CDR2 YSYEKL. CDR3 size: 11 residues. Here the CDR3 reads CASSRGPEAFF. The CDR3 DNA reads TGCGCCAGCAGCCGGGGACCTGAAGCTTTCTTT.

Here the CDR3 DNA reads TGTGCCACCAGTAACTCGAGGGGGGGTACCGGGGAGCTGTTTTTT. The encoded protein is CATSNSRGGTGELFF. The chain has TRBV15 and TRBJ2-2; possibly TRBD2 for D (7 bases). Trimming took 6 bases from V and 5 from J, leaving 16 bases between them. CDR1 and CDR2 (germline): LNHNV, YYDKDF (reference sequence). The CDR3 consists of 15 residues.

The chain employs TRBV24-1 and TRBJ2-2; 9 bases agree with TRBD1. Losses at the gene ends were 9 bases for V and 5 bases for J; bases not matched to a gene: 6. Germline V CDR1 and CDR2: KGHDR, SFDVKD. The CDR3 sequence is 14 residues long. Here the CDR3 reads CATSGTGFTGELFF. The CDR3, as DNA: TGTGCCACCTCCGGGACAGGGTTTACCGGGGAGCTGTTTTTT.

The CDR3 DNA follows: TGTGCCTGGGGTCGGAGGGAACACTATGGCTACACCTTC. Residues: CAWGRREHYGYTF. The chain recombines TRBV30 with TRBJ1-2; D not resolved. CDR1 is GTSNPN, CDR2 SVGIG, per germline (reference sequence). Trimming left V 5 bases short and J 3 bases short, with 13 bases between. CDR3 size: 13 residues.

This sequence joins TRBV18 and TRBJ1-2, with D hard to call. The CDR3 totals 14 residues. From germline, CDR1 is KGHSH and CDR2 LQKENI. V lost 4 bases and J 2 bases, leaving 11 bases between the germline ends. In nucleotides, the CDR3 is TGTGCCAGCTCACGACCTGAGGGCAACTATGGCTACACCTTC. The encoded protein is CASSRPEGNYGYTF.

This clone showed up just a few times. The rearrangement joins TRBV6-5 to TRBJ1-2; D unresolved. Per germline, CDR1 MNHEY and CDR2 SVGAGI. The CDR3 totals 13 residues. Trimming left V 2 bases short and J 7 bases short, with 11 bases between. The chain's CDR3 is CASSYLPESGYTF. The CDR3 coding sequence is TGTGCCAGCAGTTACCTTCCAGAAAGTGGCTACACCTTC.

The chain joins TRBV5-1 to TRBJ1-1; no clear D. CDR3 length equals 14 residues. Germline CDR1 is SGHRS and CDR2 is YFSETQ. V was shortened by 0 bases and J by 1 base, with 7 bases between the two germline ends. The CDR3 sequence is CASSLALENTEAFF. The CDR3 DNA follows: TGCGCCAGCAGCTTGGCGCTGGAGAACACTGAAGCTTTCTTT.

The rearrangement joins TRBV19 to TRBJ1-2; D gene uncertain. The CDR3 covers 12 residues. Germline lookup yields CDR1 LNHDA and CDR2 SQIVND (reference sequence). V lost 5 bases and J 5 bases, leaving 9 bases between the germline ends. The CDR3 loop is CASSLTGYGYTF. CDR3 coding DNA: TGTGCCAGTAGTTTGACCGGGTATGGCTACACCTTC.

The chain joins TRBV6-5 to TRBJ1-5; no clear D. The CDR3 has 13 residues. Trimming cost V 8 bases and J 7 bases, with 15 bases left between them. Germline V gene sequence: CDR1 MNHEY, CDR2 SVGAGI. The CDR3 DNA is TGTGCCAGCCAGGCAGTAAGGGTCCAGCCCCAGCATTTT. Translated: CASQAVRVQPQHF.